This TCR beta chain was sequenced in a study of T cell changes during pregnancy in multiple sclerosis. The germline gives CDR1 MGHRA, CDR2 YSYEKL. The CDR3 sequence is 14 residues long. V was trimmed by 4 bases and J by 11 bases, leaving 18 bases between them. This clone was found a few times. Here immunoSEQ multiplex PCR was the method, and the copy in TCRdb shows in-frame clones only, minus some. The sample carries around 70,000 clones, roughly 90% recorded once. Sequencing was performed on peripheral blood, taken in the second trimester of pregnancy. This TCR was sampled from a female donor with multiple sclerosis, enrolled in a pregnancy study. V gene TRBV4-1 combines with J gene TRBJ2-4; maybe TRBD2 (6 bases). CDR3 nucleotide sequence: TGCGCCAGCAGCCCCGAGGAGGGAGCCCTGCTTCAGTACTTC. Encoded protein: CASSPEEGALLQYF.